The present entry profiles one TCR beta chain with its context. Its specificity is unknown. V was pared by 3 bases and J by 4 bases, with 15 bases between. Germline V lookup: CDR1 MNHEY, CDR2 SMNVEV (reference sequence). This CDR3 is 15 amino acids long. Clones were read by immunoSEQ multiplex PCR, and TCRdb kept only the in-frame ones, dropping some. The sample records about 140,000 clones, around nine tenths being singletons. The data derive from a study of T cell responses to AZD1222 COVID-19 vaccine. Study outcomes and limitations: Increases in Spike-specific TCR breadth and depth were seen after two AZD1222 doses. There were vaccine-associated CD4 TCRs across spike, dominant at 160-218 and 743-854.

The chain has TRBV27 and TRBJ2-5, with D possibly being TRBD1 or TRBD2 (5 bases each). The origin of this receptor is an adult in good health. The sample was peripheral blood, taken on day 0 of AZD1222 vaccination. Here the CDR3 reads CASSFWGRSGETQYF. DNA for the CDR3: TGTGCCAGCAGTTTTTGGGGACGCTCGGGAGAGACCCAGTACTTC.